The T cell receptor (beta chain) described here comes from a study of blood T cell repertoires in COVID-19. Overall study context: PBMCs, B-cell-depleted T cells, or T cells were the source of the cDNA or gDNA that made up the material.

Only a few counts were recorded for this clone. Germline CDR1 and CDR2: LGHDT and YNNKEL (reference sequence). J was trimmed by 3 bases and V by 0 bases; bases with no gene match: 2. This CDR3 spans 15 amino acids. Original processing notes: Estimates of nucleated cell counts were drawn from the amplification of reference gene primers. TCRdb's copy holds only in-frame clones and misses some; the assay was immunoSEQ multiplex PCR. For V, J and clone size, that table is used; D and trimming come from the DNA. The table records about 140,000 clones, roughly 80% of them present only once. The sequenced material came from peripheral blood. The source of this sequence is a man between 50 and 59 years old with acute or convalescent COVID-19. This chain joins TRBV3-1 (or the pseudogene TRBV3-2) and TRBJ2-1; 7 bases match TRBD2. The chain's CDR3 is CASSQDGTNYNEQFF. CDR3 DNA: TGTGCCAGCAGCCAAGACGGGACTAACTACAATGAGCAGTTCTTC.